Below, 25 T cell receptor beta chains from the same sample are listed, as sequenced in a study of post-analysis software for immune sequencing data. Included in the TCR beta cDNA libraries were unique molecular identifiers. TCRdb analysed the PCR reads with MiXCR anew, one entry per CDR3 protein. The table lists 750,000 to 950,000 distinct CDR3 sequences, approximately 50% of them singletons. Antigen specificity for these receptors is unknown. Study-wide points: Five or six TRBV segments appeared more often in patients than in controls, and TRBV5-6, TRBV5-1 and TRBV20-1 were among these.

The sequencing input was blood. These TCRs come from a girl aged 10 to 17 with multiple sclerosis.

This clonotype was detected a few times. The gene calls are TRBV29-1 and TRBJ1-1, with D perhaps matching TRBD1 (5 bases). Germline V gene sequence: CDR1 SQVTM, CDR2 ANQGSEA. V lost 7 bases and J lost 1, with 16 bases in between. This CDR3 is 14 amino acids long. The chain's CDR3 is CSGRVLVGNTEAFF. The DNA for the CDR3 is TGCAGCGGCAGGGTATTGGTCGGGAACACTGAAGCTTTCTTT. Drawing the rest from reference TRBV29-1 and TRBJ1-1, the complete variable domain is SAVISQKPSRDICQRGTSLTIQCQVDSQVTMMFWYRQQPGQSLTLIATANQGSEATYESGFVIDKFPISRPNLTFSTLTVSNMSPEDSSIYLCSGRVLVGNTEAFFGQGTRLTVV.

This clonotype turned up a few times. The CDR3 DNA reads as TGCGCCAGCAGCGAGGGGACGGGCACCGGGGAGCTGTTTTTT. The encoded protein is CASSEGTGTGELFF. This rearrangement joins TRBV5-1 to TRBJ2-2; TRBD1 or TRBD2 may be the D gene (5 bases each). The CDR3 is made up of 14 amino acids. The V gene lost 4 bases and the J gene lost 4 bases, with 11 bases spanning the gap. The V gene's germline CDR1 is SGHRS and CDR2 YFSETQ.

This clonotype has only a few counts. One end of the junction does not line up with germline, which may come from a read error. V gene TRBV29-1 combines with J gene TRBJ2-1; 9 bases align to TRBD1. Germline loops: CDR1 SQVTM, CDR2 ANQGSEA. CDR3 length: 15 residues. The CDR3 loop reads CGVGGDRERYNEQFF. CDR3 bases: TGCGGCGTTGGTGGGGACAGGGAGAGGTACAATGAGCAGTTCTTC.

The chain links TRBV5-6 to TRBJ1-6, with TRBD1 matching over 7 bases. CDR3 size: 17 residues. J was trimmed by 5 bases and V by 7 bases; bases with no gene match: 15. From germline, CDR1 is SGHDT and CDR2 YYEEEE. Written as DNA, the CDR3 is TGTGCCAGCCAACCTCTAGGGGGCTTATCGGATAATTCACCCCTCCACTTT. This codes for CASQPLGGLSDNSPLHF.

This clonotype has only a few counts. This sequence joins TRBV29-1 and TRBJ1-2; TRBD1 aligns across 10 bases. Germline V gives CDR1 SQVTM, CDR2 ANQGSEA. With V trimmed by 1 base and J by 9 bases, 8 bases remained unmatched. The CDR3 loop spans 14 amino acids. The CDR3 is CSVEGGTGDFSYTF. The CDR3, as DNA: TGCAGCGTTGAAGGGGGGACAGGGGATTTTAGCTACACCTTC.

This clonotype was recorded at least ten times. The chain uses TRBV29-1 and TRBJ2-7; TRBD1 agrees at 8 bases. Germline V gene data show CDR1 as SQVTM and CDR2 as ANQGSEA. After removal of 5 bases from V and 2 bases from J, the junction contained 2 bases not matched to a gene. The CDR3 consists of 12 residues. DNA for the CDR3: TGCAGCGTTAGGACAGGGACCTACGAGCAGTACTTC. Protein product: CSVRTGTYEQYF.

Remarks on this clonotype: A much larger clone differs by one base, so this may be a read error. The rearrangement links TRBV5-1 to TRBJ2-3; D call uncertain. Germline CDR1 reads SGHRS; CDR2 reads YFSETQ. This CDR3 is 13 amino acids long. The ends were cut back, 0 bases at V and 2 bases at J, with 4 bases in the middle. CDR3 coding DNA: TGCGCCAGCAGCTTGGAACCCACAGATACGCAGTATTTT. It encodes CASSLEPTDTQYF.

In this sample, this clonotype turned up once. This rearrangement joins TRBV3-1 to TRBJ2-3; D is perhaps TRBD1 or TRBD2 (5 bases each). The CDR3 totals 14 residues. Germline CDR1 is LGHDT and CDR2 is YNNKEL (reference sequence). Trimming cost V 1 base and J 7 bases, with 12 bases left between them. The CDR3 DNA reads TGTGCCAGCAGCCAAGTGGGGACCGGGAATACGCAGTATTTT. Its protein product is CASSQVGTGNTQYF.

J is TRBJ2-7 and V is TRBV7-9, with D possibly TRBD2 on 6 matching bases. The DNA end lines up better with TRBJ2-5; the J call may be wrong. CDR3 length equals 16 residues. The V gene's germline CDR1 is SEHNR and CDR2 FQNEAQ (reference sequence). CDR3 residues: CASSLVGTGGMETQYF. The CDR3 DNA is TGTGCCAGCAGCTTAGTCGGTACAGGAGGGATGGAGACCCAGTACTTC.

This clonotype was seen only once. The chain joins TRBV12-3 or TRBV12-4 to TRBJ2-7; TRBD2 is a possible D gene (5 bases). Between the trimmed V and J ends, which lost 7 bases and 7 bases, there was a span of 14 bases. The CDR3 totals 12 residues. The CDR3 spells CASNLGVGEQYF. The CDR3 coding sequence is TGTGCCAGCAACCTCGGGGTGGGTGAGCAGTACTTC.

This clonotype was seen a few times. This chain uses TRBV29-1 with TRBJ2-3; 14 positions agree with TRBD2. Germline V CDR1 and CDR2: SQVTM, ANQGSEA. The CDR3 consists of 12 residues. V lost 6 bases, J lost 9 bases, and 2 bases stayed unmatched. The CDR3 here is CSVGLAGATQYF. The CDR3 region has the DNA TGCAGCGTGGGACTAGCGGGAGCGACGCAGTATTTT.

This clonotype has a handful of counts. The rearrangement joins TRBV7-3 to TRBJ2-5; the D gene is possibly TRBD2 (6 bases). Germline values: CDR1 SGHTA, CDR2 FQGTGA. Trimming took off 2 bases at V and 4 bases at J, with 8 bases between the two ends. This CDR3 spans 13 amino acids. CDR3 nucleotides: TGTGCCAGCAGCTTAGGACTAATAGAGACCCAGTACTTC. Protein sequence: CASSLGLIETQYF.

The chain carries TRBV4-2 and TRBJ1-2; D is undetermined. This CDR3 spans 15 amino acids. From germline, CDR1 is LGHNA and CDR2 YNFKEQ. Between the trimmed V and J ends, which lost 0 bases and 8 bases, there was a span of 16 bases. This CDR3 is CASSQDRFQAGGYTF. For the CDR3, the DNA is TGTGCCAGCAGCCAAGATAGGTTTCAAGCTGGGGGCTACACCTTC.

The genes are TRBV10-3 and TRBJ2-2; 10 bases match TRBD2. V shed 3 bases, J shed 6 bases, and the junction held 4 bases outside the gene matches. CDR1 is ENHRY and CDR2 is SYGVKD in the germline V gene. The CDR3 runs 15 residues. For the CDR3, the DNA is TGTGCCATCAGTGAAGGGCTAGCGGGAGCCGGGGAGCTGTTTTTT. Its translation: CAISEGLAGAGELFF.

This clonotype was counted a few times. The CDR3 spells CASSSRTAGGGKTQYF. CDR3 coding DNA: TGTGCCAGCAGCTCCAGAACAGCGGGGGGGGGAAAGACCCAGTACTTC. This chain joins TRBV7-2 and TRBJ2-5, with 10 bases aligning to TRBD2. The CDR3 runs 16 residues. J was trimmed by 6 bases and V by 4 bases; bases with no gene match: 11. CDR1 SGHTA and CDR2 FQGNSA come from the germline V gene.

This chain links TRBV21-1 with TRBJ1-2; the table's D gene call, TRBD1, was not cross checked with the DNA. TRBV21-1 is an annotated pseudogene. The CDR3 totals 17 residues. For the CDR3, the DNA is TGTGCCAGCAGATTCAGGCCGACCGGGACAGGGAACTATGGCTACACCTTC. This translates into CASRFRPTGTGNYGYTF.

This clonotype was observed a single time. V usage is TRBV15 and J usage is TRBJ2-5, with D unclear. This CDR3 region has 13 residues. Trimming removed 5 bases from V and 1 base from J, with 8 bases in between. The germline V gene encodes CDR1 LNHNV and CDR2 YYDKDF (reference sequence). This chain's CDR3 is CATSLVSQETQYF. DNA for the CDR3: TGTGCCACCAGCCTGGTTTCCCAAGAGACCCAGTACTTC.

A few counts support this clonotype. The chain uses TRBV7-3 and TRBJ2-7; TRBD1 is a possible D gene (7 bases). V was cut by 2 bases and J by 3 bases, with 14 bases left in between. Looked up from germline, CDR1 is SGHTA and CDR2 is FQGTGA. CDR3 size: 15 residues. The CDR3 DNA is TGTGCCAGCAGCTTAGGGCGGGACAGCCTCTACGAGCAGTACTTC. Residues: CASSLGRDSLYEQYF.

The genes are TRBV7-9 and TRBJ2-7; 9 bases fit TRBD2. CDR1 is SEHNR, CDR2 FQNEAQ, per germline (reference sequence). V dropped 0 bases and J dropped 7; count of bases not matched to a gene: 13. This CDR3 spans 17 amino acids. The CDR3 DNA follows: TGTGCCAGCAGCTTAGCCCATAGACTAGCGGAGTACAATGAGCAGTACTTC. Amino acids: CASSLAHRLAEYNEQYF.

This clonotype was counted a few times. The V and J genes are TRBV5-1 and TRBJ2-1; 9 bases are a match to TRBD2. The V gene end was trimmed by 0 bases and the J gene end by 9 bases; junction bases not matched to a gene: 10. CDR3 length equals 16 residues. CDR1 SGHRS and CDR2 YFSETQ come from the germline V gene. CDR3 sequence: CASSLGAGTSSVEQFF. CDR3 nucleotide sequence: TGCGCCAGCAGCTTGGGGGCCGGGACTAGCTCGGTTGAGCAGTTCTTC.

J is TRBJ2-1 and V is TRBV27, with TRBD2 as a possible D gene (8 bases). The CDR3 runs 15 residues. The V end was cut by 7 bases, the J end by 7 bases, with 20 bases between. CDR1 MNHEY and CDR2 SMNVEV come from the germline V gene (reference sequence). DNA of the CDR3: TGTGCCAGCAAACTAGGACTAGCAGGGGGGAATGAGCAGTTCTTC. It codes for CASKLGLAGGNEQFF.

The J gene is TRBJ2-7, the V gene TRBV29-1, with D tentatively TRBD1 (5 bases). Germline V gene data show CDR1 as SQVTM and CDR2 as ANQGSEA. Trimming removed 5 bases at V and 0 bases at J, with 17 bases between. The CDR3 length is 15 residues. The CDR3 sequence: CSVQAGSTLSYEQYF. CDR3 nucleotide sequence: TGCAGCGTTCAGGCAGGGTCCACTCTCTCCTACGAGCAGTACTTC.

This clonotype was counted a few times. The chain joins TRBV20-1 to TRBJ2-4; no reliable D call. Trimming took 1 base from V and 0 from J, leaving 16 bases between them. This CDR3 has 17 amino acids. CDR1 DFQATT and CDR2 SNEGSKA come from the germline V gene (reference sequence). This chain's CDR3 is CSARGTSELLAKNIQYF. CDR3 coding DNA: TGCAGTGCTAGAGGAACGAGCGAGCTACTAGCCAAAAACATTCAGTACTTC.

Only one count was recorded for this clonotype. The chain joins TRBV20-1 to TRBJ2-7; TRBD1 aligns across 7 bases. TRBJ2-5 explains the end of the DNA better; the J call may be wrong. The CDR3 is 16 amino acids. Germline loops: CDR1 DFQATT, CDR2 SNEGSKA (reference sequence). The CDR3 reads CSASQLGGRIGETQYF. CDR3 nucleotide sequence: TGCAGTGCTAGTCAGTTAGGGGGCAGGATCGGGGAGACCCAGTACTTC.

V is TRBV2 and J is TRBJ2-7; 14 nucleotides match TRBD2. V trimming: 7 bases; J trimming: 5 bases; junction bases outside the gene matches: 4. Germline CDR1 reads SNHLY; CDR2 reads FYNNEI. This CDR3 is built from 14 residues. CDR3 residues: CASNPGLAGDEQYF. CDR3 in DNA: TGTGCCAGCAACCCGGGACTAGCGGGGGACGAGCAGTACTTC.